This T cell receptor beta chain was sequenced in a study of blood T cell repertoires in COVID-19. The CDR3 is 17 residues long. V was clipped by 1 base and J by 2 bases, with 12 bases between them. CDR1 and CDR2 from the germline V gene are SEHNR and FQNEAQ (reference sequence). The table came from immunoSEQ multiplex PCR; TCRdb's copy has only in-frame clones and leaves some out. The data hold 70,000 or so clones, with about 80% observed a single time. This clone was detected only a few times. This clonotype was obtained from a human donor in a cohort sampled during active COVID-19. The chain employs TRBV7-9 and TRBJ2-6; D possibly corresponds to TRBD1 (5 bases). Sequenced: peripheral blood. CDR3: CASSLEQGWAGANVLTF. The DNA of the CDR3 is TGTGCCAGCAGCTTAGAGCAGGGCTGGGCTGGGGCCAACGTCCTGACTTTC.